This T cell receptor (beta chain) is drawn from a study of shared clonotypes between healthy human individuals. All of the donors resided in Nashville, Tennessee, and each was a Caucasian adult. Details on this clone: Its antigen is as yet unknown.

Here immunoSEQ multiplex PCR was the method, and the copy in TCRdb shows in-frame clones only, minus some. The profile shows approximately 250,000 clones, 50% to 80% of them singletons. Germline V gives CDR1 LNHDA, CDR2 SQIVND (reference sequence). The CDR3 length is 16 residues. The V gene end was trimmed by 7 bases and the J gene end by 4 bases; junction bases not matched to a gene: 10. Whole-study findings and limits: Naive subsets, compared against memory subsets, generally had larger estimated richness values.

The sequence came from a man aged 25 to 40 in good health. V usage is TRBV19 and J usage is TRBJ2-2; TRBD2 agrees at 9 bases. The source material was memory CD4+ T cells sorted from blood. Subset specified: CD45RA-negative fraction. DNA for the CDR3: TGTGCCAGTATCCCGCGCGGGAGGGCGGGCACCGGGGAGCTGTTTTTT. Encoded protein: CASIPRGRAGTGELFF.